These T cell receptor beta chains were read from a single sample in a study of blood T cell repertoires in COVID-19. Clones were sequenced by immunoSEQ multiplex PCR, and TCRdb holds only the in-frame ones, with some missing. There are approximately 270,000 clones in the sample; about 90% occur only once, and about 1.2% lies in the top ten. The sequencing input was PBMCs or T cells enriched from blood (not recorded which). The receptors come from a human donor in a cohort exposed to, infected with or recovered from COVID-19 (not recorded which). The donor label of this sample is uncertain. Each CDR3 is given with its conserved first and last residue. Size values are once, few and many counts, or a class for expanded clones, and some rows have none.

clone_size j_call v_call cdr3_aa
. TRBJ1-5 TRBV19 CASSRQIRQPQHF
. TRBJ1-2 TRBV18 CASSPGQGYGYTF
. TRBJ1-1 TRBV9 CASSVARGPNTEAFF
once TRBJ1-1 TRBV11-3 CASSLGREVTEAFF
. TRBJ2-7 TRBV9 CASSGGGTGSKDEQYF
. TRBJ2-7 TRBV7-9 CASSPDMIDEQYF
. TRBJ2-2 TRBV5-3 CARSRTSEATGELFF
. TRBJ1-4 TRBV24-1 CATSEVTGGNEKLFF
. TRBJ1-5 TRBV27 CASAPEGRFAGNQPQHF
. TRBJ2-1 TRBV24-1 CATSERGNEQFF
. TRBJ2-4 TRBV21-1 CASNPQGTGEAKNIQYF
. TRBJ2-6 TRBV7-9 CASSKDGSGANVLTF
. TRBJ1-2 TRBV4-1 CASSQDPAPGTGGSGYTF
. TRBJ1-6 TRBV18 CASSMDPGTGSSPLHF
. TRBJ2-5 TRBV30 CAWNAGLQETQYF
once TRBJ1-6 TRBV5-1 CASSLGRGSGNSPLHF
. TRBJ1-1 TRBV19 CASSNGQGNTEAFF
. TRBJ1-2 TRBV5-1 CASSWGRNYGYTF
. TRBJ1-5 TRBV6-5 CASSPDRGISQPQHF
. TRBJ1-6 TRBV2 CASSEGGGNSPLHF
. TRBJ1-4 TRBV4-2 CASSQVGKGALDEKLFF
. TRBJ1-2 TRBV24-1 CATSVQGSAYGYTF
. TRBJ1-2 TRBV6-5 CASSSPGVNYGYTF
. TRBJ2-1 TRBV19 CASSLSLAGVPRDEQFF
. TRBJ2-1 TRBV5-4 CASSLARGDYNEQFF
. TRBJ1-1 TRBV7-9 CASSSAGGTATEAFF
. TRBJ1-1 TRBV27 CASSRDSNTEAFF
few TRBJ2-7 TRBV27 CASSLPGSREQYF
. TRBJ1-4 TRBV11-2 CASTTGEKLFF
. TRBJ1-1 TRBV12-3/TRBV12-4 CASSTQTALRAFF
. TRBJ1-1 TRBV6-5 CASRGQGRNTEAFF
. TRBJ1-5 TRBV14 CASSQYSNQPQHF
. TRBJ1-2 TRBV7-9 CASSPEWDRANYGYTF
. TRBJ2-1 TRBV5-1 CASSMDRASYNEQFF
. TRBJ2-3 TRBV6-6 CASRRTGGGADTQYF
. TRBJ2-3 TRBV10-3 CAISEGGSTDTQYF
. TRBJ2-7 TRBV10-1 CATGQFYEQYF
. TRBJ2-3 TRBV10-3 CAMGQGEDTQYF
. TRBJ2-2 TRBV4-2 CASSQGGQGSGELFF
. TRBJ2-1 TRBV5-1 CASSLRARGQNNEQFF
. TRBJ1-1 TRBV13 CASSRPGQGATEAFF
. TRBJ2-7 TRBV19 CASSDRQGLVEQYF
. TRBJ1-2 TRBV6-5 CASSYSRRRLGDGYTF
. TRBJ2-1 TRBV9 CASSVYGGLSGEQFF
. TRBJ1-1 TRBV7-8 CASSYLPRDIEAFF
. TRBJ2-5 TRBV18 CASSPESETQYF
. TRBJ1-5 TRBV4-2 CASSQADNQPQHF
. TRBJ2-7 TRBV19 CASSNPGEGSSYEQYF
. TRBJ2-1 TRBV28 CASSLRSREYYNEQFF
. TRBJ2-3 TRBV19 CASSPRQGSGTDTQYF
. TRBJ2-1 TRBV7-9 CASSRDRESYNEQFF
. TRBJ1-5 TRBV6-1 CASSAGTGVANQPQHF
. TRBJ1-1 TRBV10-3 CAISGRGTGLDTLTEAFF
. TRBJ1-4 TRBV6-5 CASSYSRGEKLFF
once TRBJ1-5 TRBV4-1 CASSRGQGASNQPQHF
. TRBJ2-3 TRBV3-1/TRBV3-2 CASSRGAGLAGGTDTQYF
. TRBJ1-1 TRBV6-5 CASMRPGVSNTEAFF
. TRBJ1-1 TRBV6-2/TRBV6-3 CASSYRRQGATEAFF
once TRBJ2-3 TRBV9 CASSSEGTDTQYF
. TRBJ1-1 TRBV25-1 CASRGQGVKNTEAFF